Following are 30 T cell receptor beta chains from one sample sequenced in a study of blood T cell repertoires in COVID-19. Generated by immunoSEQ multiplex PCR, the TCRdb table keeps only in-frame clones and is missing some. The data show 350,000 to 400,000 clones, approximately 90% seen once. Sequencing was done on a sample of PBMCs or T cells enriched from blood (not recorded which). The receptors were sampled from a man younger than 35 who had recovered from COVID-19.

The V and J genes are TRBV6-5 and TRBJ1-2; TRBD1 might be the D (6 bases). The germline V and J ends were trimmed by 0 bases and 6 bases, with 17 bases remaining between them. The CDR3 is 16 residues long. Germline CDR1 reads MNHEY; CDR2 reads SVGAGI. CDR3: CASSYSPPTGSDGYTF. CDR3 nucleotide sequence: TGTGCCAGCAGTTACTCGCCCCCAACAGGGTCGGATGGCTACACCTTC.

The CDR3 nucleotides read TGCGCCAGCAGCCACCCGGGACAAATGTACAATGAGCAGTTCTTC. It encodes CASSHPGQMYNEQFF. The chain joins TRBV4-3 to TRBJ2-1; TRBD1 is a possible D gene (6 bases). V dropped 3 bases and J dropped 4 bases, with 13 bases sitting between them. The CDR3 runs to 15 residues. Germline V gives CDR1 LGHNA, CDR2 YSLEER.

The chain joins TRBV29-1 to TRBJ2-1; 7 bases fit TRBD1. V gave up 3 bases and J gave up 6 bases; unmatched junction bases: 8. The CDR3 extends over 14 amino acids. CDR1 is SQVTM, CDR2 ANQGSEA, per germline. Here the CDR3 reads CSVEGRGQLNEQFF. The DNA for the CDR3 is TGCAGCGTTGAGGGAAGGGGACAGCTCAATGAGCAGTTCTTC.

The CDR3 DNA reads as TGTGCCAGCAGATATGACATTATGCAGGGGCTGGGGTCACCCCTCCACTTT. Translating gives CASRYDIMQGLGSPLHF. The chain links TRBV27 to TRBJ1-6; D possibly corresponds to TRBD1 (6 bases). The length of the CDR3 is 17 residues. Trimming took off 6 bases at V and 10 bases at J, with 25 bases between the two ends. Per the germline V gene, CDR1 is MNHEY and CDR2 is SMNVEV (reference sequence).

This chain joins TRBV3-1 (or the pseudogene TRBV3-2) and TRBJ1-6; a possible D gene is TRBD1 (6 bases). The V gene's germline CDR1 is LGHDT and CDR2 YNNKEL (reference sequence). V was shortened by 6 bases and J by 3 bases, with 15 bases between the two germline ends. This CDR3 spans 16 amino acids. The DNA for the CDR3 is TGTGCCAGCAGGCTGGGACACAGCCTCTATAATTCACCCCTCCACTTT. Protein product: CASRLGHSLYNSPLHF.

The V gene is TRBV28, the J gene TRBJ1-3, with D perhaps matching TRBD1 (5 bases). CDR1 and CDR2 from the germline V gene are MDHEN and SYDVKM. V was trimmed by 4 bases and J by 0 bases, leaving 16 bases between them. The CDR3 is 17 residues long. CDR3 in amino acids: CASSWGGQGSSGNTIYF. CDR3 DNA: TGTGCCAGCAGTTGGGGTGGTCAGGGAAGCTCTGGAAACACCATATATTTT.

The chain's CDR3 is CASSPPAGNTIYF. CDR3 nucleotides: TGTGCCAGCAGTCCCCCCGCGGGAAACACCATATATTTT. The chain carries TRBV12-3 or TRBV12-4 and TRBJ1-3, with no clear D. Trimming stripped 5 bases from V and 4 bases from J, with 9 bases between. The CDR3 length is 13 residues.

This rearrangement joins TRBV4-3 to TRBJ1-5, with unresolved D. The ends were cut back, 0 bases at V and 3 bases at J, with 12 bases in the middle. The CDR3 sequence is 16 residues long. Germline V gives CDR1 LGHNA, CDR2 YSLEER. CDR3 residues: CASSQDRGGYNQPQHF. In DNA, the CDR3 is TGCGCCAGCAGCCAAGATCGCGGCGGCTACAATCAGCCCCAGCATTTT.

This clone showed up just a few times. V and J are TRBV9 and TRBJ2-3; D is undetermined. This CDR3 has 15 amino acids. V lost 2 bases and J 0 bases, leaving 10 bases between the germline ends. The germline V gene has CDR1 SGDLS and CDR2 YYNGEE. The CDR3 loop reads CASSVAAISTDTQYF. CDR3 sequence (DNA): TGTGCCAGCAGCGTCGCTGCGATTAGCACAGATACGCAGTATTTT.

The rearrangement links TRBV7-2 to TRBJ1-6, with TRBD1 identical over 9 bases. Germline CDR1 is SGHTA and CDR2 is FQGNSA. The CDR3 covers 15 residues. The ends lost 7 bases at V and 10 bases at J; junction bases unmatched: 11. CDR3 in amino acids: CASIITGGAGSPLHF. CDR3 in DNA: TGTGCCAGCATCATTACAGGGGGCGCAGGATCACCCCTCCACTTT. The full variable domain, its missing parts supplied by reference TRBV7-2 and TRBJ1-6, is GAGVSQSPSNKVTEKGKDVELRCDPISGHTALYWYRQSLGQGLEFLIYFQGNSAPDKSGLPSDRFSAERTGGSVSTLTIQRTQQEDSAVYLCASIITGGAGSPLHFGNGTRLTVT.

V usage is TRBV5-1 and J usage is TRBJ2-7, with 8 bases matching TRBD1. Germline V gene data show CDR1 as SGHRS and CDR2 as YFSETQ. CDR3 size: 11 residues. Germline trimming cut 3 bases from V and 13 bases from J; bases unmatched to any gene: 6. CDR3 coding DNA: TGCGCCAGCAGCTGGGGGACAGGAGTCTACTTC. This encodes CASSWGTGVYF. The full variable domain, in which reference TRBV5-1 and TRBJ2-7 provide the parts outside the CDR3, is KAGVTQTPRYLIKTRGQQVTLSCSPISGHRSVSWYQQTPGQGLQFLFEYFSETQRNKGNFPGRFSGRQFSNSRSEMNVSTLELGDSALYLCASSWGTGVYFGPGTRLTVT.

The chain combines TRBV28 with TRBJ1-2, with D possibly TRBD1 on 5 matching bases. Germline V lookup: CDR1 MDHEN, CDR2 SYDVKM. The CDR3 consists of 13 residues. The germline V and J ends were trimmed by 6 bases and 8 bases, with 16 bases remaining between them. The CDR3 DNA sequence: TGTGCCAGCAGCCCCCGGTTGACAGAGGGCTACACCTTC. Protein: CASSPRLTEGYTF.

The genes are TRBV7-9 and TRBJ1-2, with 7 bases fitting TRBD1. The CDR3 has 11 amino acids. Germline V gene sequence: CDR1 SEHNR, CDR2 FQNEAQ (reference sequence). The junction had 8 bases not matched to a gene; V was cut back by 5 bases and J by 14 bases. CDR3 DNA sequence: TGTGCCAGCAGCATCGGACAGGTGGATACCTTC. Protein product: CASSIGQVDTF.

The rearrangement uses TRBV7-3 and TRBJ1-1, with TRBD1 matching over 8 bases. The germline V gene encodes CDR1 SGHTA and CDR2 FQGTGA. After removal of 6 bases from V and 5 bases from J, the junction contained 8 bases not matched to a gene. The CDR3 covers 14 residues. CDR3 protein: CASSQTGGGTEAFF. The CDR3 DNA follows: TGTGCCAGCAGTCAAACAGGGGGTGGAACTGAAGCTTTCTTT. The complete variable domain, with remaining parts taken from reference TRBV7-3 and TRBJ1-1, reads GAGVSQTPSNKVTEKGKYVELRCDPISGHTALYWYRQSLGQGPEFLIYFQGTGAADDSGLPNDRFFAVRPEGSVSTLKIQRTERGDSAVYLCASSQTGGGTEAFFGQGTRLTVV.

This rearrangement joins TRBV10-1 to TRBJ1-2; D is uncertain. CDR3 size: 11 residues. Trimming shortened V by 8 bases and J by 8 bases, and 12 bases separated the two germline ends. Germline CDR1 WNHNN, CDR2 SYGVQD (reference sequence). As DNA, the CDR3 is TGCGCCAGCCTCAACTCGAGGGGCTACACCTTC. This gives the protein CASLNSRGYTF.

The rearrangement joins TRBV7-3 to TRBJ1-1, with 9 bases matching TRBD1. Germline V gives CDR1 SGHTA, CDR2 FQGTGA. Unmatched junction bases numbered 2, after V lost 4 bases and J lost 5 bases. The CDR3 contains 13 residues. The CDR3 bases are TGTGCCAGCAGCTCCGACAGGGGGACTGAAGCTTTCTTT. This encodes CASSSDRGTEAFF.

The rearrangement links TRBV5-1 to TRBJ1-4; 7 positions agree with TRBD1. V dropped 4 bases and J dropped 7; count of bases not matched to a gene: 4. Germline V gives CDR1 SGHRS, CDR2 YFSETQ. The CDR3 runs 13 residues. In DNA, the CDR3 is TGCGCCAGCAGCCTCGACAGGGTTGAAAAACTGTTTTTT. It is translated as CASSLDRVEKLFF. Supplemented by reference TRBV5-1 and TRBJ1-4, the full variable domain reads KAGVTQTPRYLIKTRGQQVTLSCSPISGHRSVSWYQQTPGQGLQFLFEYFSETQRNKGNFPGRFSGRQFSNSRSEMNVSTLELGDSALYLCASSLDRVEKLFFGSGTQLSVL.

This chain connects TRBV5-4 to TRBJ1-1, with a weak D call TRBD1 (5 bases). Per the germline V gene, CDR1 is SGHNT and CDR2 is YYREEE (reference sequence). CDR3 length: 14 residues. V gave up 4 bases and J gave up 6 bases, with 16 bases separating them. The CDR3 here is CASSGGTPGPEAFF. The CDR3 DNA reads TGTGCCAGCAGCGGAGGGACTCCAGGACCTGAAGCTTTCTTT.

The rearrangement uses TRBV7-9 and TRBJ1-6; 7 nucleotides match TRBD1. CDR3 size: 15 residues. Germline V gives CDR1 SEHNR, CDR2 FQNEAQ (reference sequence). The ends lost 9 bases at V and 0 bases at J; junction bases unmatched: 5. Here the CDR3 reads CASGTESSYNSPLHF. The CDR3 DNA reads as TGTGCCAGTGGGACAGAAAGCTCCTATAATTCACCCCTCCACTTT.

The sample holds one count of this clone. This sample also contains other DNA sequences that code for the same CDR3. The V call is TRBV18, the J call TRBJ1-4; 7 positions agree with TRBD1. The CDR3 contains 16 residues. Losses at the gene ends were 3 bases for V and 3 bases for J; bases not matched to a gene: 7. Germline CDR1 KGHSH, CDR2 LQKENI. The chain's CDR3 is CASSPRLGTANEKLFF. CDR3 in DNA: TGTGCCAGCTCACCGCGCCTCGGGACAGCTAATGAAAAACTGTTTTTT. The full variable domain, with the rest looked up from reference TRBV18 and TRBJ1-4, is NAGVMQNPRHLVRRRGQEARLRCSPMKGHSHVYWYRQLPEEGLKFMVYLQKENIIDESGMPKERFSAEFPKEGPSILRIQQVVRGDSAAYFCASSPRLGTANEKLFFGSGTQLSVL.

The rearrangement links TRBV9 to TRBJ1-3; D is ambiguous. V was pared by 1 base and J by 8 bases, with 10 bases between. Germline CDR1 and CDR2: SGDLS and YYNGEE. CDR3 size: 13 residues. The CDR3 loop reads CASSVTTGDTIYF. DNA for the CDR3: TGTGCCAGCAGCGTAACCACCGGGGACACCATATATTTT. The full variable domain, rest sourced from reference TRBV9 and TRBJ1-3, is DSGVTQTPKHLITATGQRVTLRCSPRSGDLSVYWYQQSLDQGLQFLIQYYNGEERAKGNILERFSAQQFPDLHSELNLSSLELGDSALYFCASSVTTGDTIYFGEGSWLTVV.

There are a few counts of this clone. CDR3 protein: CASSLRFSGSSMTDTQYF. The CDR3 DNA reads as TGTGCCAGCAGCCTTCGGTTTAGCGGGAGTAGTATGACAGATACGCAGTATTTT. The J gene is TRBJ2-3, the V gene TRBV11-2; TRBD2 agrees at 9 bases. This CDR3 region has 18 residues. The V gene's germline CDR1 is SGHAT and CDR2 FQNNGV. V shed 5 bases and J 3 bases; nucleotides not matched to a gene: 15.

The V and J genes are TRBV28 and TRBJ2-7; 8 positions match TRBD2. J lost 0 bases, V lost 6 bases, and 1 base had no gene match. Looked up from germline, CDR1 is MDHEN and CDR2 is SYDVKM. The CDR3 runs 13 residues. DNA of the CDR3: TGTGCCAGCAGGAGCGGGAGCTCCTACGAGCAGTACTTC. Its translation: CASRSGSSYEQYF.

The J gene is TRBJ1-5, the V gene TRBV24-1, with D possibly matching TRBD1 (5 bases). V was clipped by 9 bases and J by 2 bases, with 10 bases between them. Per the germline V gene, CDR1 is KGHDR and CDR2 is SFDVKD. The CDR3 is made up of 13 amino acids. CDR3 loop: CATSGGGNQPQHF. The DNA for the CDR3 is TGTGCCACCTCGGGGGGTGGCAATCAGCCCCAGCATTTT.

Comments on this clone: One end of the junction fails to match germline, which may point to a read error. This chain connects TRBV18 to TRBJ1-3, with a weak D call TRBD1 (5 bases). Germline V gene sequence: CDR1 KGHSH, CDR2 LQKENI. This CDR3 comprises 16 residues. CDR3 bases: TGTGCCAGCTCACAACCGGGACGGGAGGCTGGGAACACCATATATTTT. This gives the protein CASSQPGREAGNTIYF.

The chain is built from TRBV9 and TRBJ1-6; weak D call: TRBD1 (5 bases). Germline CDR1 SGDLS, CDR2 YYNGEE. With 0 bases removed from V and 9 bases from J, the gap between germline ends came to 10 bases. The CDR3 is 14 residues long. CDR3 DNA sequence: TGTGCCAGCAGCGTAGCTCCTAGGGGTTCACCCCTCCACTTT. Translated: CASSVAPRGSPLHF.

This sequence joins TRBV6-2 or TRBV6-3 and TRBJ1-5; D possibly corresponds to TRBD1 (5 bases). Germline V gene data show CDR1 as MNHEY and CDR2 as SVGEGT. V was cut by 4 bases and J by 5 bases, with 9 bases left in between. CDR3 length equals 13 residues. The CDR3 region is CASSSSGYQPQHF. The CDR3 DNA reads TGTGCCAGCAGTTCGTCAGGGTATCAGCCCCAGCATTTT.

The rearrangement links TRBV9 to TRBJ2-2; D is perhaps TRBD1 (6 bases). The CDR3 totals 15 residues. Germline CDR1 SGDLS, CDR2 YYNGEE. With 3 bases removed from V and 5 bases from J, the gap between germline ends came to 14 bases. CDR3 region: CASSAYLGQTGELFF. The DNA of the CDR3 is TGTGCCAGCAGCGCCTACCTCGGACAGACCGGGGAGCTGTTTTTT.

J is TRBJ2-1 and V is TRBV6-5; TRBD2 is a possible D gene (6 bases). The CDR3 length is 14 residues. The germline V and J ends were trimmed by 0 bases and 10 bases, with 13 bases remaining between them. Germline V CDR1 and CDR2: MNHEY, SVGAGI. The CDR3 region is CASSYSRLVGEQFF. CDR3 bases: TGTGCCAGCAGTTACTCGAGACTAGTGGGCGAGCAGTTCTTC.

V usage is TRBV5-1 and J usage is TRBJ1-4, with 10 positions matching TRBD1. The V gene end was trimmed by 4 bases and the J gene end by 5 bases; junction bases not matched to a gene: 8. There are 16 residues in the CDR3. Germline CDR1 is SGHRS and CDR2 is YFSETQ. CDR3 DNA sequence: TGCGCCAGCAGCCCCGGGACAGGGGCTCGGAATGAAAAACTGTTTTTT. Its translation: CASSPGTGARNEKLFF.